The clone carrying this T cell receptor (beta chain) was seen ten or more times. This sample is drawn from a study of read filtering for tumor transcriptome and immune sequencing. The germline V gene encodes CDR1 DFQATT and CDR2 SNEGSKA (reference sequence). The CDR3 runs to 16 residues. The germline V and J ends were trimmed by 2 bases and 4 bases, with 18 bases remaining between them. From roughly 390 ng of RNA, a library with molecular barcoded alpha/delta and beta/gamma adaptors was made. TCRdb passed the reads through MiXCR, listing each CDR3 protein once. This sample yields 100,000 to 150,000 distinct CDR3 sequences, of which 10% to 15% are seen a single time; approximately 11% belongs to the top ten. Sampling of bone marrow took place during active disease in every patient.

The V gene is TRBV20-1, the J gene TRBJ2-1; the D gene is possibly TRBD2 (5 bases). This TCR derives from a donor aged 40 or older with multiple myeloma. The specimen was a population of CD138-negative cells sorted from bone marrow. This CDR3 reads CSARRPGSRVYNEQFF. CDR3 nucleotide sequence: TGCAGTGCTAGACGTCCGGGATCCCGCGTTTACAATGAGCAGTTCTTC.